Reported below is one T cell receptor (beta chain). TCRdb keeps only in-frame clones here, not all; method: immunoSEQ multiplex PCR. The table shows almost 25,000 clones, with around nine tenths occurring only once. Time point of the sample: pre-treatment baseline. At 12 weeks after first infusion, RECIST 1.1 defined response for most patients. The entry originates in a study of blood T cell dynamics during melanoma immunotherapy. About the research overall: First-line therapy was either pembrolizumab or nivolumab with ipilimumab for metastatic melanoma.

Looked up from germline, CDR1 is SEHNR and CDR2 is FQNEAQ (reference sequence). Losses at the gene ends were 5 bases for V and 4 bases for J; bases not matched to a gene: 6. CDR3 length: 14 amino acids. The chain uses TRBV7-9 and TRBJ2-3; 7 nucleotides align to TRBD1. The TCR sequence derives from a human donor with melanoma. The specimen was blood, collected from a patient treated with checkpoint blockade. The CDR3, as DNA: TGTGCCAGCAGCGTTAATCAGGGGGCAGATACGCAGTATTTT. It is translated as CASSVNQGADTQYF.